This TCR beta chain was sequenced for a study of cytomegalovirus exposure and HLA in healthy donors. Overall study: Some 200 million T cells yielded 100 million or so unique TCR beta sequences in earlier analysis.

As to this clone: Its antigen remains unknown. Relative to the germline gene, one junction end is altered; a read error may explain this.

Study results and caveats: In vitro confirmation showed a few CMV-associated chains to be CMV antigen specific. Using the classifier, cytomegalovirus status was reportedly diagnosed with high specificity and sensitivity.

This CDR3 region has 14 residues. Germline CDR1 SNHLY, CDR2 FYNNEI. This PCR relied on a set of 60 Vbeta primers and 13 Jbeta primers. The protocol was immunoSEQ multiplex PCR, while the TCRdb copy is restricted to in-frame clones and leaves out a portion. The sample comprises 150,000 to 200,000 clones, roughly four fifths of which are singletons, and 1.5% to 1.9% rests with the top ten. Source material: PBMCs. V and J are TRBV2 and TRBJ2-4, with a tentative D call TRBD1 (5 bases). The receptor comes from a man aged 40-55 years in good health and CMV-seronegative. CDR3 in DNA: TGTGCCAGCACCCCTGGGGCAGCCAAAAACAGTCAGTACTTC. Protein product: CASTPGAAKNSQYF.